One sample yielded the 12 T cell receptor beta chains listed below, sequenced in a study of CD8+CD57+ T cells in acquired aplastic anemia. All sequencing subjects had displayed CD8+CD57+ cell expansion on flow cytometry. The template for TCR beta VDJ and CDR3 sequence profiling was genomic DNA. TCRdb independently ran MiXCR on the reads; one entry per CDR3 protein. The sample has roughly 240,000 distinct CDR3 sequences, around half seen once. Input material: sorted CD4+, CD8+, or CD8+CD57+ T cells (not recorded which) from PBMCs. These receptors were obtained from a human donor with aplastic anemia.

This clonotype came up many times. CDR3 protein: CASSSGRAHGYTF. The CDR3 DNA sequence: TGTGCCAGCAGTTCGGGCAGAGCGCATGGCTACACCTTC. The genes are TRBV6-2 or TRBV6-3 and TRBJ1-2; the D is unclear. The V and J ends lost 4 bases and 6 bases respectively, with 12 bases between them. CDR1 and CDR2 from the germline V gene are MNHEY and SVGEGT. There are 13 residues in the CDR3.

This clonotype was observed a handful of times. A much larger clone differs from this one at a single base, so this may be a read error. This chain links TRBV4-2 with TRBJ1-1; D call uncertain. This CDR3 is built from 13 residues. Germline V lookup: CDR1 LGHNA, CDR2 YNFKEQ. The germline V and J ends were trimmed by 1 base and 1 base, with 4 bases remaining between them. The CDR3 coding sequence is TGTGCCAGCAGCCAAGCCCGGAACACTGAAGCTTTCTTT. Its protein product is CASSQARNTEAFF.

This chain joins TRBV2 and TRBJ1-2, with 8 bases lining up with TRBD1. V lost 7 bases and J lost 7; bases outside the gene matches: 11. The CDR3 is 14 amino acids. Germline V gene sequence: CDR1 SNHLY, CDR2 FYNNEI. In DNA, the CDR3 is TGTGCCAGCATAGCCGGCAGGGGGCGCGGTGGCTACACCTTC. Protein sequence: CASIAGRGRGGYTF.

The sample holds many counts of this clonotype. The chain employs TRBV7-9 and TRBJ1-2; D not certain. The CDR3 totals 14 residues. The germline V gene has CDR1 SEHNR and CDR2 FQNEAQ (reference sequence). V gave up 0 bases and J gave up 4 bases, with 9 bases separating them. The CDR3 region has the DNA TGTGCCAGCAGCTTAGCATCCGGGTCCTATGGCTACACCTTC. Protein sequence: CASSLASGSYGYTF.

This clonotype was observed a handful of times. The CDR3 ends on some other residue instead of the conserved phenylalanine or tryptophan, so this is likely a read error. The J gene is TRBJ2-3, the V gene TRBV28, with D possibly TRBD2 on 5 matching bases. The germline gives CDR1 MDHEN, CDR2 SYDVKM. This CDR3 is 14 amino acids long. Trimming pared 6 bases from V and 1 base from J, leaving 11 bases between. This CDR3 reads CASRVGSGTDTQYC. The CDR3, as DNA: TGTGCCAGCAGGGTAGGGAGCGGCACAGATACGCAGTATTGT.

This clonotype was seen a single time. V is TRBV2 and J is TRBJ2-2; 8 bases are a match to TRBD2. This CDR3 is 17 amino acids long. Germline V CDR1 and CDR2: SNHLY, FYNNEI. J gave up 2 bases and V 6 bases, and 11 bases lay outside the gene matches. The CDR3 reads CASSQTPGLDNTGELFF. Written as DNA, the CDR3 is TGTGCCAGCAGCCAGACACCGGGACTAGACAACACCGGGGAGCTGTTTTTT.

J is TRBJ2-1 and V is TRBV4-3, with TRBD1 as a possible D gene (6 bases). The CDR3 has 14 amino acids. The germline V gene has CDR1 LGHNA and CDR2 YSLEER. Trimming removed 2 bases at V and 6 bases at J, with 11 bases between. DNA for the CDR3: TGCGCCAGCAGCCAATACACAGGGCCCAATGAGCAGTTCTTC. Amino acids: CASSQYTGPNEQFF.

The chain carries TRBV2 and TRBJ2-7, with a weak D call TRBD1 (5 bases). This CDR3 is 14 amino acids long. CDR1 SNHLY and CDR2 FYNNEI come from the germline V gene. V lost 8 bases and J 2 bases, leaving 16 bases between the germline ends. DNA for the CDR3: TGTGCCAGCCTCATCAGGGTTTTCACCTACGAGCAGTACTTC. This sequence encodes CASLIRVFTYEQYF.

This chain uses TRBV2 with TRBJ1-2; unclear D gene. The CDR3 is 13 residues long. V was cut by 8 bases and J by 3 bases, with 13 bases left in between. The germline V gene encodes CDR1 SNHLY and CDR2 FYNNEI. The CDR3 bases are TGTGCCAGCCGCGGATCGGTAGACTATGGCTACACCTTC. Translation: CASRGSVDYGYTF.

This chain links TRBV9 with TRBJ2-1; 9 bases are shared with TRBD1. Unmatched junction bases numbered 8, after V lost 4 bases and J lost 6 bases. CDR3 length: 15 residues. Germline V gives CDR1 SGDLS, CDR2 YYNGEE. Here the CDR3 reads CASSLPTGGGNEQFF. The CDR3 DNA reads as TGTGCCAGCAGCTTACCGACAGGGGGAGGCAATGAGCAGTTCTTC. The full variable domain, rest sourced from reference TRBV9 and TRBJ2-1, is DSGVTQTPKHLITATGQRVTLRCSPRSGDLSVYWYQQSLDQGLQFLIQYYNGEERAKGNILERFSAQQFPDLHSELNLSSLELGDSALYFCASSLPTGGGNEQFFGPGTRLTVL.

Comment on this clonotype: Just one base apart from a much larger clone, this may be a read error. V usage is TRBV7-9 and J usage is TRBJ2-1; possible D gene TRBD2, 7 bases. Trimming took 2 bases from V and 10 from J, leaving 18 bases between them. CDR1 is SEHNR and CDR2 is FQNEAQ in the germline V gene (reference sequence). There are 15 residues in the CDR3. The chain's CDR3 is CASSLSAGGRDEQFF. CDR3 DNA sequence: TGTGCCAGCAGCTTATCCGCCGGGGGGCGCGACGAGCAGTTCTTC.

This clonotype has only one observation. The chain employs TRBV20-1 and TRBJ2-1; a weak D match, TRBD1 (5 bases). Germline assignment: CDR1 DFQATT and CDR2 SNEGSKA (reference sequence). This CDR3 has 12 amino acids. V was clipped by 6 bases and J by 5 bases, with 11 bases between them. As DNA, the CDR3 is TGCAGTGCGACGGACACGGACAATGAGCAGTTCTTC. It encodes CSATDTDNEQFF.